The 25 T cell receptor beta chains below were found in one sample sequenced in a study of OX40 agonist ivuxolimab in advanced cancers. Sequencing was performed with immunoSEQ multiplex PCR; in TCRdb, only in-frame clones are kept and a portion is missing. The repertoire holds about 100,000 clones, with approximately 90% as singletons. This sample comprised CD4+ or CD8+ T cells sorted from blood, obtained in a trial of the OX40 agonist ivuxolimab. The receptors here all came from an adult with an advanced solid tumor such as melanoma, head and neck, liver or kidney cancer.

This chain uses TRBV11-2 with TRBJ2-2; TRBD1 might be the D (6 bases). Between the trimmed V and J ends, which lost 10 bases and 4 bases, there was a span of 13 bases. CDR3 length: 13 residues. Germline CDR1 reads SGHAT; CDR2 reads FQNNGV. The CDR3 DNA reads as TGTGCCACCGAGGGCAGGGGCACCGGGGAGCTGTTTTTT. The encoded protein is CATEGRGTGELFF.

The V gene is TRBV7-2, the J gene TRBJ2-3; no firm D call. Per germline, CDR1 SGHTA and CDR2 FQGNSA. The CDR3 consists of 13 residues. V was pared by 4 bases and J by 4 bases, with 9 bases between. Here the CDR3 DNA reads TGTGCCAGCAGCTCCGATTTCTCAGATACGCAGTATTTT. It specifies CASSSDFSDTQYF.

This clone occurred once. The CDR3 DNA reads TGCGCCAGCAGTGAGTCCCGGAATACGCAGTATTTT. This sequence encodes CASSESRNTQYF. The chain carries TRBV10-2 and TRBJ2-3; D is ambiguous. Trimming cost V 0 bases and J 7 bases, with 5 bases left between them. This CDR3 has 12 amino acids. CDR1 WSHSY and CDR2 SAAADI come from the germline V gene.

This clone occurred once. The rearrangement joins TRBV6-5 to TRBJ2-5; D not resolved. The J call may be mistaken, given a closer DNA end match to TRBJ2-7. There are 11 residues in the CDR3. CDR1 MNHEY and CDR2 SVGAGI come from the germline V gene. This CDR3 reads CASSRGNEQYF. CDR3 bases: TGTGCCAGCAGCCGAGGTAACGAGCAGTACTTC.

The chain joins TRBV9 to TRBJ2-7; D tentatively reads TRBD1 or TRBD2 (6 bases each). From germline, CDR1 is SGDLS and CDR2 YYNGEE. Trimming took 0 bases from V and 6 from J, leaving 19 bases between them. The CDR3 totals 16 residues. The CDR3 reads CASSVGPGATSSEQYF. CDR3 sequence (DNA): TGTGCCAGCAGCGTAGGACCGGGGGCGACGTCTAGCGAGCAGTACTTC.

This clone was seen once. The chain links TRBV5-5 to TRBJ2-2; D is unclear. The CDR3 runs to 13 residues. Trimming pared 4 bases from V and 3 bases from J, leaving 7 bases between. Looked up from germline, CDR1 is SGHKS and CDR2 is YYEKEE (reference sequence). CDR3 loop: CASSRVHTGELFF. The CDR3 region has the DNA TGTGCCAGCAGCAGGGTCCACACCGGGGAGCTGTTTTTT.

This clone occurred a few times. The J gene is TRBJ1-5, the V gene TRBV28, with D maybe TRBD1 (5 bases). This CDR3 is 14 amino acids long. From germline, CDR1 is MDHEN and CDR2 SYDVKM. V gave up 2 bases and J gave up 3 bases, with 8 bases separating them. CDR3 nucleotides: TGTGCCAGCAGTTTAGGGGGGGACAATCAGCCCCAGCATTTT. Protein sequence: CASSLGGDNQPQHF.

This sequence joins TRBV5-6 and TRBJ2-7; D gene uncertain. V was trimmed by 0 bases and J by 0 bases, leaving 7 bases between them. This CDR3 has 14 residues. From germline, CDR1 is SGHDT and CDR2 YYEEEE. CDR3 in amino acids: CASSLEPDSYEQYF. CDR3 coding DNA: TGTGCCAGCAGCTTGGAGCCGGACTCCTACGAGCAGTACTTC.

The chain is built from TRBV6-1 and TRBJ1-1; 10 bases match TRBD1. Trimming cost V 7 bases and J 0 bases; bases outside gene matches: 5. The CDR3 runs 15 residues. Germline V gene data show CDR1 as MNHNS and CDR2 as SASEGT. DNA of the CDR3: TGTGCCAGCACCGACAGGGGGCGAGTGAACACTGAAGCTTTCTTT. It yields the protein CASTDRGRVNTEAFF.

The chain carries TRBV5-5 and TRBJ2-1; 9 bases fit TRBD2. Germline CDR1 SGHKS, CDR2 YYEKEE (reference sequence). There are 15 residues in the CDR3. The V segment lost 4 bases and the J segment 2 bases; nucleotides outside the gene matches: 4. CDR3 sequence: CASSPGTSPYNEQFF. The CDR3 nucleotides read TGTGCCAGCAGCCCCGGGACTAGCCCCTACAATGAGCAGTTCTTC.

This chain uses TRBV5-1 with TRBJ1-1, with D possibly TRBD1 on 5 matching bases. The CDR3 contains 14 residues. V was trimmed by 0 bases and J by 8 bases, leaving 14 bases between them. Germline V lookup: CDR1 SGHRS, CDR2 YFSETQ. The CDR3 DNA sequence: TGCGCCAGCAGCTTGGAGAGATCCAGGGCGGAAGCTTTCTTT. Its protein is CASSLERSRAEAFF.

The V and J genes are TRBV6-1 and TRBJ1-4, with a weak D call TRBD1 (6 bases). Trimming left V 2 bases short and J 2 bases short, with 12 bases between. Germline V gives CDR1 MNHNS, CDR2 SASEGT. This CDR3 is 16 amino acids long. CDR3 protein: CASSERQGSTNEKLFF. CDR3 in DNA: TGTGCCAGCAGTGAACGTCAGGGGAGTACTAATGAAAAACTGTTTTTT.

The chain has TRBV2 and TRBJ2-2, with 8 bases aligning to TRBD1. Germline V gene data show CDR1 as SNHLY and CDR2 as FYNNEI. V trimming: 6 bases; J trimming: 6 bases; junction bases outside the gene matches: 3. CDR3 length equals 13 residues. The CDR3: CASSPQGAGELFF. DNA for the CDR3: TGTGCCAGCAGCCCACAGGGGGCCGGGGAGCTGTTTTTT.

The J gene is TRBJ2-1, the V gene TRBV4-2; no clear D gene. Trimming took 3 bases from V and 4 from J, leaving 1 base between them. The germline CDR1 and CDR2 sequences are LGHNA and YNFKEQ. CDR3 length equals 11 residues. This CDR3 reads CASSQYNEQFF. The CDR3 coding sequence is TGTGCCAGCAGCCAGTACAATGAGCAGTTCTTC.

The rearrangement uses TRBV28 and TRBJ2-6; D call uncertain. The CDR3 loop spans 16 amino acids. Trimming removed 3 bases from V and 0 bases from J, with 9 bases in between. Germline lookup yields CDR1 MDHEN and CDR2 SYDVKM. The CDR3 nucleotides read TGTGCCAGCAGTTTTCAAGCAAACTCTGGGGCCAACGTCCTGACTTTC. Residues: CASSFQANSGANVLTF.

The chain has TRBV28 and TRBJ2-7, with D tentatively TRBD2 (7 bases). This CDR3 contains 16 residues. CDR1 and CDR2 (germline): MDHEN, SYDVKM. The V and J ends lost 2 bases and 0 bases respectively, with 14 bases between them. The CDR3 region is CASSLRGGSSSYEQYF. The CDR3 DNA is TGTGCCAGCAGTTTAAGGGGGGGCAGCAGCTCCTACGAGCAGTACTTC.

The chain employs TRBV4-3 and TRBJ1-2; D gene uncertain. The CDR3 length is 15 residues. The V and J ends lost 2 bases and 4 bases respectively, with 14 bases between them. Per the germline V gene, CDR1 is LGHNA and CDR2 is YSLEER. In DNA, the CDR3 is TGCGCCAGCAGCCAAAGTTCAGTGAATTCCTATGGCTACACCTTC. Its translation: CASSQSSVNSYGYTF.

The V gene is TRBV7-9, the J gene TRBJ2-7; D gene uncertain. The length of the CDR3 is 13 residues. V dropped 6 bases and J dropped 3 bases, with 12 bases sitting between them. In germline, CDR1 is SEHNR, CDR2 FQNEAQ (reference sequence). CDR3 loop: CASSVGRNYEQYF. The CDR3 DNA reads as TGTGCCAGCAGTGTGGGCAGAAACTACGAGCAGTACTTC.

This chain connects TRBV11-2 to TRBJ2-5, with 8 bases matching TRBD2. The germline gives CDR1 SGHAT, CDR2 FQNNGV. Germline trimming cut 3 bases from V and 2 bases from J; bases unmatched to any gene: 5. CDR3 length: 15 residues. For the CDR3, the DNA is TGTGCCAGCAGCTTCACTAGCGGAGAACAAGAGACCCAGTACTTC. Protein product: CASSFTSGEQETQYF.

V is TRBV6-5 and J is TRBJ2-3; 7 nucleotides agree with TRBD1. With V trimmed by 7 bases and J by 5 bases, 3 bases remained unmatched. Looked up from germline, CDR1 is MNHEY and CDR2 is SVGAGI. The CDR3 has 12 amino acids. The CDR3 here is CASTTGKDTQYF. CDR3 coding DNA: TGTGCCAGCACGACAGGGAAAGATACGCAGTATTTT.

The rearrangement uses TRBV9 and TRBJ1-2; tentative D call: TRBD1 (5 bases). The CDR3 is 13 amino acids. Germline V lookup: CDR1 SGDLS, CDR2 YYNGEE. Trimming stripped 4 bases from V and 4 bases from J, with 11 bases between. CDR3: CASSRGRVYGYTF. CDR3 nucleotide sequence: TGTGCCAGCAGCCGGGGCAGGGTCTATGGCTACACCTTC.

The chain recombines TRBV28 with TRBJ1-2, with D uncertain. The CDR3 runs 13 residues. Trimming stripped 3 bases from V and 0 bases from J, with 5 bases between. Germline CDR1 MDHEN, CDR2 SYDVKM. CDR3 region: CASSLGSNYGYTF. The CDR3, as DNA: TGTGCCAGCAGTTTGGGTTCTAACTATGGCTACACCTTC.

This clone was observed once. CDR3 in DNA: TGCGCCAGCAGCTTGGTATCAGGGACCACTGAAGCTTTCTTT. Residues: CASSLVSGTTEAFF. The J gene is TRBJ1-1, the V gene TRBV5-1; D may be TRBD1 (5 bases). CDR1 SGHRS and CDR2 YFSETQ come from the germline V gene. The V gene lost 0 bases and the J gene lost 4 bases, with 10 bases spanning the gap. This CDR3 is built from 14 residues.

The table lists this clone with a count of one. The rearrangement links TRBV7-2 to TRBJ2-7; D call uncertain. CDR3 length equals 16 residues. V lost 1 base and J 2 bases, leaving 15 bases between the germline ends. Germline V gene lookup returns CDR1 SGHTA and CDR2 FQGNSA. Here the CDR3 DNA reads TGTGCCAGCAGCTTAGGCCGGGCCTTGGGAACCTACGAGCAGTACTTC. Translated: CASSLGRALGTYEQYF.

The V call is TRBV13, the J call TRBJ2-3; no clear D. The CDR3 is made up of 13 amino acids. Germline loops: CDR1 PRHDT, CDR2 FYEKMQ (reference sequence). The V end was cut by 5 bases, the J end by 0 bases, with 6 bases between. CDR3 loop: CASSLGSTDTQYF. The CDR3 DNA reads TGTGCCAGCAGCCTGGGTAGCACAGATACGCAGTATTTT. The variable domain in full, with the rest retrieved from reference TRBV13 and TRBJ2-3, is AAGVIQSPRHLIKEKRETATLKCYPIPRHDTVYWYQQGPGQDPQFLISFYEKMQSDKGSIPDRFSAQQFSDYHSELNMSSLELGDSALYFCASSLGSTDTQYFGPGTRLTVL.